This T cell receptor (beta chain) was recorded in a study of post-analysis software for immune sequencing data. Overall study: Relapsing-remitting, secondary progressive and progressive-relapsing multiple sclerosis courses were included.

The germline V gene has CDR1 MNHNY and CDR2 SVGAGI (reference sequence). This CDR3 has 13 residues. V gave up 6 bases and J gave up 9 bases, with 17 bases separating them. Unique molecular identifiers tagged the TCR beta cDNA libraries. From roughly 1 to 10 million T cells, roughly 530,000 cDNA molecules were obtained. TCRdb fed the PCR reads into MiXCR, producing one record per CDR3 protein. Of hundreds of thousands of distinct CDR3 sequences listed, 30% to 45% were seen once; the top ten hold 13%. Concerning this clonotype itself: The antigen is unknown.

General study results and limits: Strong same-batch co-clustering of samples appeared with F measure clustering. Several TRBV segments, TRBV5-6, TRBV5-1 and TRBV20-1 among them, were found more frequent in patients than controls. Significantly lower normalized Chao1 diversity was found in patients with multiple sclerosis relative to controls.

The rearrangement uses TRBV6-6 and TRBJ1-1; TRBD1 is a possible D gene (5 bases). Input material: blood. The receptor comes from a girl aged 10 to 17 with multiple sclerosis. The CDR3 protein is CASSPRDVLQAFF. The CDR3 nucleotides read TGTGCCAGCAGCCCTAGGGACGTTCTACAAGCTTTCTTT.